This TCR beta chain emerged from a study of T-cell reconstitution after alpha-beta-depleted transplantation in children. Study findings and constraints: Reportedly, only several hundred clones from non-depleted graft cells drove alpha-beta T-cell counts at about two months.

Germline V lookup: CDR1 LNHNV, CDR2 YYDKDF (reference sequence). CDR3 length: 14 amino acids. The V end was cut by 0 bases, the J end by 0 bases, with 6 bases between. A library of TCRbeta sequences, prepared with unique molecular identifiers, was generated. Each CDR3 protein is one row after TCRdb ran MiXCR on the PCR reads. The table records 200,000 or so distinct CDR3 sequences, about 6% of them present only once. Notes on this clonotype: Its antigen is undetermined.

The chain is built from TRBV15 and TRBJ2-7; D not resolved. This sequence originates from a girl less than two years old with combined immunodeficiency, due to receive a stem cell transplant. This material consisted of PBMCs, taken before TCRalphabeta/CD19-depleted stem cell transplant. The CDR3 protein is CATSRDMGSYEQYF. For the CDR3, the DNA is TGTGCCACCAGCAGAGATATGGGCTCCTACGAGCAGTACTTC.